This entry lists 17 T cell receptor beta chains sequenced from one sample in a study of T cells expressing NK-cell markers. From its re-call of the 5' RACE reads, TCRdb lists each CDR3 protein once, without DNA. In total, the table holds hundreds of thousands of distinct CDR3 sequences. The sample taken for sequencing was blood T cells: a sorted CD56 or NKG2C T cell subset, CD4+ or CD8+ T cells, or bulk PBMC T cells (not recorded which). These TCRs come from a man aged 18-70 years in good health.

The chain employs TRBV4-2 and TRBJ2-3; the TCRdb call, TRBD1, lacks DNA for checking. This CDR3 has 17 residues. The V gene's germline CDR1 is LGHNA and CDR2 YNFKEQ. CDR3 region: CASSQDKAGFSTDTQYF.

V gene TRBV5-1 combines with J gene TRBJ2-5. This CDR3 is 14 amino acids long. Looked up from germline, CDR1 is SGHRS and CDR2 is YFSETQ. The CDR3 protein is CASSKDGWIETQYF.

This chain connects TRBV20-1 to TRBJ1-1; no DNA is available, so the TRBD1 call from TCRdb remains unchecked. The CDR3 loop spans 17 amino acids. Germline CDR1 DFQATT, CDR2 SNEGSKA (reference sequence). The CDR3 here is CSARGAGMMRRYTEAFF.

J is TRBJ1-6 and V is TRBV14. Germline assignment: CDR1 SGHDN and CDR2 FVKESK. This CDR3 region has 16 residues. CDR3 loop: CASSRRRASYNSPLHF.

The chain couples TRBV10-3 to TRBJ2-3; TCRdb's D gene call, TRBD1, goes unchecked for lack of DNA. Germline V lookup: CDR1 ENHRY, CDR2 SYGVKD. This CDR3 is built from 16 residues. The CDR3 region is CAIRNPGQGDTDTQYF.

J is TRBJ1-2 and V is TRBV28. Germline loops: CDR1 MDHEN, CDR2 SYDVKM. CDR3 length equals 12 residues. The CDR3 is CASTLYPYGYTF.

The CDR3 spells CASSSTSGGRLETQYF. The chain is built from TRBV5-6 and TRBJ2-5; TCRdb's assignment of TRBD2 cannot be checked, as there is no DNA. Looked up from germline, CDR1 is SGHDT and CDR2 is YYEEEE. The CDR3 sequence is 16 residues long.

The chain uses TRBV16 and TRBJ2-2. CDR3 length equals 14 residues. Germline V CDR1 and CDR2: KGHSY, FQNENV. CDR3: CASSPRKNTGELFF.

This chain's CDR3 is CAISSPRTGVGKQYF. The genes are TRBV10-3 and TRBJ2-7; TCRdb proposes TRBD1, but this gene call is untestable without DNA. The germline CDR1 and CDR2 sequences are ENHRY and SYGVKD. This CDR3 region has 15 residues.

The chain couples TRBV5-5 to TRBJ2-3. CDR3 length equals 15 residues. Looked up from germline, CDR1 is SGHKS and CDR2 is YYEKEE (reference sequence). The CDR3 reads CASSFRRQNTDTQYF.

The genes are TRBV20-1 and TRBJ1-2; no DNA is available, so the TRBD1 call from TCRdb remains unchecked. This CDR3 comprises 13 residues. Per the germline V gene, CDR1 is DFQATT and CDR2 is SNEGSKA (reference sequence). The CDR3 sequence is CSAPGQDYYGYTF.

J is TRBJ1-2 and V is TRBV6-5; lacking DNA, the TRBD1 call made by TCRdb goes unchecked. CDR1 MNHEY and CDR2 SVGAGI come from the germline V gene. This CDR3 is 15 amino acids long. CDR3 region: CASSYSLGTGYGYTF.

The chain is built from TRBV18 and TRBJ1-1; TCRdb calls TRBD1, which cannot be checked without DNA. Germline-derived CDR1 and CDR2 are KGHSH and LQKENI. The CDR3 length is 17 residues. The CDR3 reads CASSPSPGTVLNTEAFF. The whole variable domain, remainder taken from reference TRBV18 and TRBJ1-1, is NAGVMQNPRHLVRRRGQEARLRCSPMKGHSHVYWYRQLPEEGLKFMVYLQKENIIDESGMPKERFSAEFPKEGPSILRIQQVVRGDSAAYFCASSPSPGTVLNTEAFFGQGTRLTVV.

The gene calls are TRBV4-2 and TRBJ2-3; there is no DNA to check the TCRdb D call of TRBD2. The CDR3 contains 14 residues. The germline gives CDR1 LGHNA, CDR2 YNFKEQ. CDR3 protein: CASSQREVTDTQYF.

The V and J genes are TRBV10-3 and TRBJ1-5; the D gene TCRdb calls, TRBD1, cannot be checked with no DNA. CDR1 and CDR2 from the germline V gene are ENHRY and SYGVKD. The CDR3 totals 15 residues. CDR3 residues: CAISESGQGRQPQHF.

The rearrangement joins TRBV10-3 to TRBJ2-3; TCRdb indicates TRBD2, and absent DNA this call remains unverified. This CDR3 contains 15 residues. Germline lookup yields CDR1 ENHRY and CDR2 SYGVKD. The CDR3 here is CAIRKAGPGTDTQYF.

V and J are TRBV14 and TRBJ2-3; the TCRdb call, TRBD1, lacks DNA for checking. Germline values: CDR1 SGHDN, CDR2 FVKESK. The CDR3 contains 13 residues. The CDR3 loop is CASSQGLQGTQYF.